These 32 T cell receptor beta chains were all obtained from the same sample, sequenced in a study of identical twins. MiXCR was run by TCRdb on the 5' RACE reads, yielding one entry per CDR3 protein. The table has around 240,000 distinct CDR3 sequences, about 7.3% seen once. These data also formed part of another study, on yellow fever vaccine responses in identical twins.

What was sequenced was memory (CD45RO+) T cells sorted from blood. Receptors originate from a woman aged 18-29 years in good health.

The V call is TRBV7-9, the J call TRBJ2-1; TRBD2 matches at 8 bases. The ends lost 4 bases at V and 7 bases at J; junction bases unmatched: 6. Germline CDR1 SEHNR, CDR2 FQNEAQ (reference sequence). The CDR3 extends over 14 amino acids. In DNA, the CDR3 is TGTGCCAGCAGCTCGGGGGGGACTAGGAATGAGCAGTTCTTC. Its protein is CASSSGGTRNEQFF.

Concerning this clonotype: A single base separates this from a much larger clone, so it may be a read error. The J gene is TRBJ2-1, the V gene TRBV20-1; 8 bases are shared with TRBD2. Germline CDR1 and CDR2: DFQATT and SNEGSKA (reference sequence). This CDR3 is built from 15 residues. After removal of 4 bases from V and 4 bases from J, the junction contained 9 bases not matched to a gene. CDR3 residues: CSAIPTSEGYNEQFF. CDR3 coding DNA: TGCAGTGCTATCCCGACTAGCGAAGGGTACAATGAGCAGTTCTTC.

This sequence joins TRBV27 and TRBJ2-1; TRBD1 matches 9 bases. The ends lost 10 bases at V and 3 bases at J; junction bases unmatched: 13. CDR3 length equals 16 residues. From germline, CDR1 is MNHEY and CDR2 SMNVEV (reference sequence). This chain's CDR3 is CAILGTGSYYYNEQFF. DNA of the CDR3: TGTGCCATCTTGGGGACAGGGTCCTATTACTACAATGAGCAGTTCTTC.

The sample holds one count of this clonotype. The rearrangement links TRBV12-3 or TRBV12-4 to TRBJ1-6; D gene uncertain. The V and J ends lost 3 bases and 5 bases respectively, with 8 bases between them. This CDR3 is 14 amino acids long. DNA for the CDR3: TGTGCCAGCAGTTTTCAAGGAGATAATTCACCCCTCCACTTT. Encoded protein: CASSFQGDNSPLHF.

This clonotype was found a few times. The rearrangement links TRBV9 to TRBJ2-3, with 8 bases that match TRBD2. Germline values: CDR1 SGDLS, CDR2 YYNGEE. With 0 bases clipped from V and 3 bases from J, the junction kept 6 bases outside the gene matches. The CDR3 consists of 16 residues. The CDR3 is CASSVGRGGLTDTQYF. CDR3 DNA: TGTGCCAGCAGCGTAGGTCGGGGGGGCCTGACAGATACGCAGTATTTT. Based on the CDR3 plus reference TRBV9 and TRBJ2-3, the full variable domain is DSGVTQTPKHLITATGQRVTLRCSPRSGDLSVYWYQQSLDQGLQFLIQYYNGEERAKGNILERFSAQQFPDLHSELNLSSLELGDSALYFCASSVGRGGLTDTQYFGPGTRLTVL.

This chain connects TRBV5-1 to TRBJ1-2; D gene unclear. Germline V gives CDR1 SGHRS, CDR2 YFSETQ. The ends were cut back, 2 bases at V and 3 bases at J, with 11 bases in the middle. The CDR3 contains 14 residues. CDR3 protein: CASSFPKSDYGYTF. The CDR3 DNA reads TGCGCCAGCAGCTTTCCAAAGTCGGACTATGGCTACACCTTC.

With regard to this clonotype: The junction differs from germline at one of its ends, possibly a read error. DNA for the CDR3: TGTACCAGCAGTTTAGGTTACGGGACAGGGGGGAGCACAGATACGCAGTATTTT. This gives the protein CTSSLGYGTGGSTDTQYF. V is TRBV2 and J is TRBJ2-3, with 11 bases matching TRBD1. Germline V gene data show CDR1 as SNHLY and CDR2 as FYNNEI. This CDR3 has 18 residues.

The genes are TRBV5-4 and TRBJ1-3, with TRBD1 identical over 11 bases. V dropped 4 bases and J dropped 3; count of bases not matched to a gene: 15. The CDR3 loop spans 19 amino acids. Germline CDR1 is SGHNT and CDR2 is YYREEE (reference sequence). The CDR3 protein is CASSPLGGQGELVGNTIYF. The CDR3 coding sequence is TGTGCCAGCAGCCCCCTTGGGGGACAGGGGGAACTGGTTGGAAACACCATATATTTT. Complete variable domain (other parts from reference TRBV5-4 and TRBJ1-3): ETGVTQSPTHLIKTRGQQVTLRCSSQSGHNTVSWYQQALGQGPQFIFQYYREEENGRGNFPPRFSGLQFPNYSSELNVNALELDDSALYLCASSPLGGQGELVGNTIYFGEGSWLTVV.

In its sample, this clonotype was seen many times. The chain couples TRBV6-5 to TRBJ2-7; 9 bases line up with TRBD1. The CDR3 is 17 residues long. V dropped 2 bases and J dropped 6; count of bases not matched to a gene: 14. CDR1 is MNHEY, CDR2 SVGAGI, per germline. DNA of the CDR3: TGTGCCAGCAGTTACCACTCATATTGGACAGGGGTGTGCGAGCAGTACGTC. Translated, it gives CASSYHSYWTGVCEQYV.

This clonotype has at least ten counts. The chain recombines TRBV25-1 with TRBJ2-7, with 8 bases identical to TRBD2. CDR1 and CDR2 (germline): MGHDK, SYGVNS. Unmatched junction bases numbered 10, after V lost 1 base and J lost 2 bases. The CDR3 covers 17 residues. The CDR3 DNA reads TGTGCCAGCAGTGAATCGTCCCGGGCGGGAGGTCCCTACGAGCAGTACTTC. Its translation: CASSESSRAGGPYEQYF.

The rearrangement joins TRBV6-5 to TRBJ2-5; the D gene is possibly TRBD2 (6 bases). Trimming cost V 0 bases and J 2 bases, with 10 bases left between them. Germline CDR1 is MNHEY and CDR2 is SVGAGI. The CDR3 has 15 amino acids. The CDR3 reads CASSYSIGLQETQYF. Here the CDR3 DNA reads TGTGCCAGCAGTTACTCGATCGGACTACAAGAGACCCAGTACTTC.

This clonotype has more than one count but fewer than ten. The rearrangement joins TRBV4-1 to TRBJ2-3, with TRBD2 identical over 10 bases. The CDR3 is made up of 16 amino acids. Germline lookup yields CDR1 MGHRA and CDR2 YSYEKL. After removal of 4 bases from V and 5 bases from J, the junction contained 9 bases not matched to a gene. CDR3 bases: TGCGCCAGCAGCCGACCGGGACTAGCGTCGCGAGATACGCAGTATTTT. Translation gives CASSRPGLASRDTQYF.

This clonotype was seen repeatedly, ten times or more. The rearrangement joins TRBV6-5 to TRBJ1-1; TRBD1 matches 7 bases. The CDR3 contains 14 residues. In germline, CDR1 is MNHEY, CDR2 SVGAGI. V lost 2 bases and J lost 1; bases outside the gene matches: 1. The CDR3 region is CASSYKGANTEAFF. The CDR3 bases are TGTGCCAGCAGTTACAAGGGGGCGAACACTGAAGCTTTCTTT.

The chain is built from TRBV20-1 and TRBJ2-1, with D perhaps matching TRBD1 or TRBD2 (5 bases each). Trimming removed 3 bases from V and 4 bases from J, with 13 bases in between. Germline CDR1 reads DFQATT; CDR2 reads SNEGSKA (reference sequence). This CDR3 region has 14 residues. The CDR3 protein is CSARRRDVYNEQFF. The CDR3 coding sequence is TGCAGTGCTAGGCGCCGGGACGTATACAATGAGCAGTTCTTC.

The chain has TRBV15 and TRBJ2-5, with 13 bases lining up with TRBD2. CDR1 is LNHNV, CDR2 YYDKDF, per germline (reference sequence). V was clipped by 8 bases and J by 4 bases; unmatched bases: 4. The CDR3 extends over 14 amino acids. The chain's CDR3 is CATSGLAGVETQYF. Here the CDR3 DNA reads TGTGCCACCTCCGGACTAGCGGGAGTAGAGACCCAGTACTTC.

The chain employs TRBV2 and TRBJ1-4; 9 bases agree with TRBD1. This CDR3 spans 16 amino acids. Per the germline V gene, CDR1 is SNHLY and CDR2 is FYNNEI. The trim removed 7 bases at V and 3 bases at J, leaving 9 bases unmatched. Here the CDR3 DNA reads TGTGCCAGCAATAGACAGGGGGAGTCAGCTAATGAAAAACTGTTTTTT. It codes for CASNRQGESANEKLFF.

The CDR3 region has the DNA TGCAGTGCTAGAGGAGGGGCCACTGAAGCTTTCTTT. This encodes CSARGGATEAFF. This chain connects TRBV20-1 to TRBJ1-1, with D perhaps TRBD1 (5 bases). CDR3 length equals 12 residues. CDR1 and CDR2 (germline): DFQATT, SNEGSKA (reference sequence). Deletions cut 1 base from V and 4 bases from J, with 7 bases between.

The rearrangement joins TRBV24-1 to TRBJ2-7, with 10 bases identical to TRBD1. CDR3 length equals 15 residues. The trim removed 4 bases at V and 1 base at J, leaving 3 bases unmatched. Looked up from germline, CDR1 is KGHDR and CDR2 is SFDVKD. The CDR3 DNA follows: TGTGCCACCAGTGAAGCGGGACAGGGGTCCTACGAGCAGTACTTC. Its translation: CATSEAGQGSYEQYF.

V usage is TRBV5-1 and J usage is TRBJ2-7; 7 bases fit TRBD1. The CDR3 is made up of 14 amino acids. The germline CDR1 and CDR2 sequences are SGHRS and YFSETQ. V dropped 7 bases and J dropped 7; count of bases not matched to a gene: 14. The CDR3 region is CASRENRGLGEQYF. The CDR3 DNA reads as TGCGCCAGCCGAGAAAACAGGGGCCTTGGGGAGCAGTACTTC.

This clonotype was picked up many times. The chain uses TRBV15 and TRBJ1-2; a weak D match, TRBD1 (5 bases). Per the germline V gene, CDR1 is LNHNV and CDR2 is YYDKDF (reference sequence). The CDR3 length is 15 residues. The germline V and J ends were trimmed by 1 base and 8 bases, with 17 bases remaining between them. This chain's CDR3 is CATSRGVQGLEGYTF. The CDR3 DNA is TGTGCCACCAGCAGAGGGGTTCAGGGCCTGGAGGGCTACACCTTC.

This clonotype was found a few times. The gene calls are TRBV14 and TRBJ1-2; D is unresolved. Deletions cut 4 bases from V and 8 bases from J, with 26 bases between. The CDR3 spans 17 residues. Germline lookup yields CDR1 SGHDN and CDR2 FVKESK. CDR3 nucleotide sequence: TGTGCCAGCAGCCCAAGTCGTCTGGCAACCAGCGTGGACGGCTACACCTTC. Translation gives CASSPSRLATSVDGYTF.

This clonotype showed up many times. The rearrangement joins TRBV10-3 to TRBJ2-7, with D perhaps TRBD1 (7 bases). V was trimmed by 6 bases and J by 2 bases, leaving 14 bases between them. CDR3 size: 14 residues. The germline CDR1 and CDR2 sequences are ENHRY and SYGVKD. The CDR3 loop is CAIRRQGGTYEQYF. The CDR3 coding sequence is TGTGCCATCAGGCGACAGGGAGGCACCTACGAGCAGTACTTC.

V gene TRBV11-2 combines with J gene TRBJ2-3, with D possibly TRBD2 on 5 matching bases. Per the germline V gene, CDR1 is SGHAT and CDR2 is FQNNGV. V lost 2 bases and J lost 4, with 13 bases in between. This CDR3 contains 15 residues. In nucleotides, the CDR3 is TGTGCCAGCAGCTTACGAGGGAGCGGCGCAGATACGCAGTATTTT. Translated, it gives CASSLRGSGADTQYF.

This clonotype showed up just a few times. This chain connects TRBV28 to TRBJ1-1; a possible D gene is TRBD1 (5 bases). The germline CDR1 and CDR2 sequences are MDHEN and SYDVKM. V was trimmed by 6 bases and J by 8 bases, leaving 19 bases between them. This CDR3 is 14 amino acids long. In DNA form, the CDR3 reads TGTGCCAGCAGGAGGGGCCAATCGCCCTTAGAAGCTTTCTTT. Amino acid sequence: CASRRGQSPLEAFF.

This clonotype was picked up a small number of times. The V and J genes are TRBV20-1 and TRBJ1-1; the D is unclear. Trimming removed 7 bases at V and 1 base at J, with 7 bases between. CDR3 length equals 11 residues. Germline CDR1 is DFQATT and CDR2 is SNEGSKA (reference sequence). The CDR3 DNA follows: TGCAGTGTGGGCAGGAACACTGAAGCTTTCTTT. The encoded protein is CSVGRNTEAFF.

This clonotype was counted ten times or more. The V call is TRBV20-1, the J call TRBJ2-1, with D unclear. CDR1 is DFQATT and CDR2 is SNEGSKA in the germline V gene (reference sequence). The CDR3 is 14 amino acids. V lost 6 bases, J lost 5 bases, and 17 bases lay in between. DNA for the CDR3: TGCAGTGCGCCAGTAGGACGGTACGACAATGAGCAGTTCTTC. Its protein is CSAPVGRYDNEQFF.

In this sample, this clonotype turned up many times. V usage is TRBV5-1 and J usage is TRBJ1-6; D might be TRBD1 (5 bases). The CDR3 length is 16 residues. The V end lost 4 bases, the J end lost 5 bases, and 16 bases lay between the germline ends. CDR1 and CDR2 from the germline V gene are SGHRS and YFSETQ. The CDR3 DNA is TGCGCCAGCAGCCAGGGACTGCCCGGGGATAATTCACCCCTCCACTTT. Residues: CASSQGLPGDNSPLHF. Combining the CDR3 with reference TRBV5-1 and TRBJ1-6 gives the whole variable domain KAGVTQTPRYLIKTRGQQVTLSCSPISGHRSVSWYQQTPGQGLQFLFEYFSETQRNKGNFPGRFSGRQFSNSRSEMNVSTLELGDSALYLCASSQGLPGDNSPLHFGNGTRLTVT.

This clonotype was seen many times. This chain uses TRBV2 with TRBJ2-1; no reliable D call. The V end lost 3 bases, the J end lost 5 bases, and 8 bases lay between the germline ends. The germline gives CDR1 SNHLY, CDR2 FYNNEI. The CDR3 is 13 amino acids. CDR3 coding DNA: TGTGCCAGCAGTGATCCCAGTAACAATGAGCAGTTCTTC. It encodes CASSDPSNNEQFF.

Only a few counts were recorded for this clonotype. CDR3 residues: CASSLTRAKDEQYF. The CDR3 DNA sequence: TGCGCCAGCAGCTTGACAAGGGCCAAGGACGAGCAGTACTTC. The V call is TRBV5-1, the J call TRBJ2-7, with no clear D. The germline V gene encodes CDR1 SGHRS and CDR2 YFSETQ. V dropped 1 base and J dropped 5 bases, with 13 bases sitting between them. CDR3 length: 14 amino acids. The full variable domain, with the rest looked up from reference TRBV5-1 and TRBJ2-7, is KAGVTQTPRYLIKTRGQQVTLSCSPISGHRSVSWYQQTPGQGLQFLFEYFSETQRNKGNFPGRFSGRQFSNSRSEMNVSTLELGDSALYLCASSLTRAKDEQYFGPGTRLTVT.

This clonotype has just a few counts. This chain uses TRBV28 with TRBJ1-6; D is unresolved. This CDR3 region has 12 residues. V was shortened by 3 bases and J by 9 bases, with 6 bases between the two germline ends. From germline, CDR1 is MDHEN and CDR2 SYDVKM. The CDR3 nucleotides are TGTGCCAGCAGTTTCGAGGGTTCACCCCTCCACTTT. Translation: CASSFEGSPLHF.

There are a few counts of this clonotype. CDR3 residues: CASSAGTSGRAGQFF. The CDR3 DNA sequence: TGTGCCAGCAGTGCCGGGACTAGCGGGAGGGCTGGGCAGTTCTTC. The genes are TRBV6-1 and TRBJ2-1, with 16 bases fitting TRBD2. The CDR3 loop spans 15 amino acids. Germline trimming cut 4 bases from V and 12 bases from J; bases unmatched to any gene: 6. The germline V gene encodes CDR1 MNHNS and CDR2 SASEGT.

This clonotype was detected a few times. CDR3 region: CASSLGSGNGNEQYV. In nucleotides, the CDR3 is TGTGCCAGCAGCTTAGGATCCGGGAATGGGAACGAGCAGTACGTC. The V call is TRBV7-8, the J call TRBJ2-7; perhaps TRBD2 as D (5 bases). CDR3 size: 15 residues. The ends were cut back, 1 base at V and 5 bases at J, with 15 bases in the middle. The germline V gene has CDR1 SGHVS and CDR2 FQNEAQ.